What follows is one T cell receptor beta chain and its context. Its specificity is unknown. This CDR3 is 14 amino acids long. Trimming shortened V by 2 bases and J by 6 bases, and 14 bases separated the two germline ends. From germline, CDR1 is SGHRS and CDR2 YFSETQ. Repertoires were generated with immunoSEQ multiplex PCR, while TCRdb's copy carries only in-frame clones and drops some. The profile shows 50,000 or so clones, over 75% of them singletons. These data are taken from a study of memory CD4+ T cells and cytomegalovirus serostatus. Looking at the study overall: Donors were healthy Belgian adults, about ten CMV seropositive and 20 to 25 seronegative.

The sort gate was single viable CD3+CD4+CD8-CD45RO+ cells for memory CD4+ T cells. Serostatus was set by detecting CMV pp150, pp28, p38, p52 IgG. Overall study results and limits: Each of 55 to 80 CMV-associated TCRbeta sequences occurred in one to five individuals. Suggested: most of the CMV-linked TCR signature lies in CD4+ memory cells.

This receptor was identified in an adult in good health and CMV-seronegative. The chain has TRBV5-1 and TRBJ1-2; tentatively, D is TRBD1 (5 bases). Sequenced sample: memory CD4+ T cells from blood. The CDR3, as DNA: TGCGCCAGCAGCTTAGGCGAGGGGTGGCATGGCTACACCTTC. Protein sequence: CASSLGEGWHGYTF. Drawing the rest from reference TRBV5-1 and TRBJ1-2, the complete variable domain is KAGVTQTPRYLIKTRGQQVTLSCSPISGHRSVSWYQQTPGQGLQFLFEYFSETQRNKGNFPGRFSGRQFSNSRSEMNVSTLELGDSALYLCASSLGEGWHGYTFGSGTRLTVV.